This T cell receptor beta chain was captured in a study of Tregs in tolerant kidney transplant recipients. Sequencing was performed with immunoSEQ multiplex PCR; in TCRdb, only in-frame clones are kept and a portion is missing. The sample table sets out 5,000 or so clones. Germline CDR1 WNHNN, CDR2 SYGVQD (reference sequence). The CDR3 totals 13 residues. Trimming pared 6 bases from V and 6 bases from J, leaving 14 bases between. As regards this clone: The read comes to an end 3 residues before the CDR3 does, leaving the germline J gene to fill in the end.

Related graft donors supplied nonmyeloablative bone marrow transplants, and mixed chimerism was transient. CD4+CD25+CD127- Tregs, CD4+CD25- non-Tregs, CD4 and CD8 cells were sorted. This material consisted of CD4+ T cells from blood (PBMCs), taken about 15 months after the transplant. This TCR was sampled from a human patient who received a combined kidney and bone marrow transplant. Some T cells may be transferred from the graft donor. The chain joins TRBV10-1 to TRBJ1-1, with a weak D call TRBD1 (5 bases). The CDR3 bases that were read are TGCGCCAGCAGGCCCCGTCAGGGATCTGAA. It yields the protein CASRPRQGSE. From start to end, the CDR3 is CASRPRQGSEAFF.